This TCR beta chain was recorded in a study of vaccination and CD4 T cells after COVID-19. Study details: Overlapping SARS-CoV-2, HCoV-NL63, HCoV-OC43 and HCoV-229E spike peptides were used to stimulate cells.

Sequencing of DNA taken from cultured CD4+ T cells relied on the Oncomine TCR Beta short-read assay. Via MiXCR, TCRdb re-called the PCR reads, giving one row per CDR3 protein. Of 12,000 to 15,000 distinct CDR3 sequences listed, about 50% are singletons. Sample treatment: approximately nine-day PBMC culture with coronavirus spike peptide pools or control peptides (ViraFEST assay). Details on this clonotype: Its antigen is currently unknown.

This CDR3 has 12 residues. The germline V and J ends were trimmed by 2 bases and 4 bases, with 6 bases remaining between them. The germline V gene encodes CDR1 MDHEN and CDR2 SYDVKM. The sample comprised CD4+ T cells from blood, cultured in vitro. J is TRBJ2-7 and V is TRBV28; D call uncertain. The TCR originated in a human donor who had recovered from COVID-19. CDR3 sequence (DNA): TGTGCCAGCAGTTTAGGAGCTTACGAGCAGTACTTC. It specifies CASSLGAYEQYF.